Listed below are T cell receptor beta chains from one sample, sequenced in a study of T cells after somatic rescue of genetic block. The assay was immunoSEQ multiplex PCR, and TCRdb's table has in-frame clones only and misses some. The sample lists roughly 120,000 clones, around nine tenths occurring once. The source material was peripheral blood mononuclear cells (PBMCs). The receptors come from a woman aged 18 to 35. Both conserved end residues are part of each CDR3. A D gene is named only where the DNA matches it firmly. Expanded clones get a size class; other rows say once, few or many, or leave the size out.

j_call,clone_size,v_call,d_call,cdr3_aa,cdr3_nt
TRBJ2-3,NA,TRBV7-6,NA,CASSLSDGSTDTQYF,TGTGCCAGCAGTCTGAGCGACGGTAGCACAGATACGCAGTATTTT
TRBJ1-5,NA,TRBV6-4,NA,CASSPDSNQPQHF,TGTGCCAGCAGTCCCGATAGCAATCAGCCCCAGCATTTT
TRBJ1-1,NA,TRBV5-5,NA,CASNFLYTEAFF,TGTGCCAGCAACTTCCTATACACTGAAGCTTTCTTT
TRBJ1-5,NA,TRBV5-6,NA,CASSLSRGVQPQHF,TGTGCCAGCAGCTTGAGCCGGGGGGTCCAGCCCCAGCATTTT
TRBJ2-3,NA,TRBV19,NA,CASSIRSTSTDTQYF,TGTGCCAGTAGTATACGGAGTACTAGCACAGATACGCAGTATTTT
TRBJ1-2,NA,TRBV5-1,NA,CASSLTPARSYTF,TGCGCCAGCAGCTTGACCCCTGCCCGTAGCTACACCTTC
TRBJ1-1,NA,TRBV27,NA,CASSFTSAAGTEAFF,TGTGCCAGCAGTTTTACATCGGCCGCTGGTACTGAAGCTTTCTTT
TRBJ1-6,NA,TRBV6-6,NA,CASSPGRTWGSPLHF,TGTGCCAGCAGCCCTGGGAGGACCTGGGGTTCACCCCTCCACTTT
TRBJ2-7,NA,TRBV9,NA,CASSVVGEGGEQYF,TGTGCCAGCAGCGTAGTAGGGGAAGGTGGCGAGCAGTACTTC
TRBJ1-3,NA,TRBV30,NA,CAWRRGNTIYF,TGTGCCTGGAGACGTGGAAACACCATATATTTT
TRBJ2-2,NA,TRBV7-2,TRBD1,CASRDRGPFTGELFF,TGTGCCAGCAGAGACAGGGGCCCTTTCACCGGGGAGCTGTTTTTT
TRBJ2-7,NA,TRBV5-1,NA,CASSLAGGIPPYEQYF,TGCGCCAGCAGCTTGGCAGGGGGGATCCCTCCCTACGAGCAGTACTTC
TRBJ2-2,NA,TRBV9,TRBD1,CASSATGGEHTGELFF,TGTGCCAGCAGCGCGACAGGGGGCGAGCACACCGGGGAGCTGTTTTTT
TRBJ2-2,NA,TRBV4-3,NA,CASSQDRGGANTGELFF,TGCGCCAGCAGCCAAGATAGAGGGGGGGCGAACACCGGGGAGCTGTTTTTT
TRBJ1-4,NA,TRBV6-1,NA,CAGSPDVWSEKLFF,TGTGCCGGCAGCCCGGACGTCTGGAGTGAAAAACTGTTTTTT
TRBJ2-7,NA,TRBV11-3,TRBD1,CASSFKPLRTGSVHEQYF,TGTGCCAGCAGCTTTAAACCCCTCCGGACAGGGTCCGTCCACGAGCAGTACTTC
TRBJ2-3,NA,TRBV5-5,TRBD1,CASSLFPGQGFDTQYF,TGTGCCAGCAGTCTTTTTCCGGGACAGGGGTTTGATACGCAGTATTTT
TRBJ2-2,once,TRBV28,TRBD2,CASSFGRLAGGSNTGELFF,TGTGCCAGCAGTTTTGGGAGGCTAGCGGGGGGATCGAACACCGGGGAGCTGTTTTTT
TRBJ1-6,few,TRBV9,NA,CASSASRLSSYNSPLHF,TGTGCCAGCAGCGCCTCCAGGCTTAGCTCCTATAATTCACCCCTCCACTTT
TRBJ1-2,NA,TRBV28,NA,CASSSYGYTF,TGTGCCAGCAGCAGTTATGGCTACACCTTC
TRBJ1-1,NA,TRBV4-2,NA,CASSPEFLQTEAFF,TGTGCCAGCAGCCCCGAGTTCTTACAGACTGAAGCTTTCTTT
TRBJ2-7,NA,TRBV11-2,NA,CASSVQIRDAKQYF,TGTGCCAGCAGCGTACAGATCCGGGACGCGAAGCAGTACTTC
TRBJ1-6,NA,TRBV30,TRBD1,CAWTRDRGRGGNSPLHF,TGTGCCTGGACCCGGGACAGGGGGCGAGGTGGAAATTCACCCCTCCACTTT
TRBJ2-5,NA,TRBV18,NA,CASSPQDRKETQYF,TGTGCCAGCTCACCACAAGATAGGAAAGAGACCCAGTACTTC
TRBJ2-2,NA,TRBV21-1,NA,CAIGPGTDHRDGELFF,TGTGCTATAGGACCCGGGACTGACCACCGTGACGGGGAGCTGTTTTTT
TRBJ2-7,once,TRBV15,TRBD1,CATSRGDRGGEQYF,TGTGCCACCAGCAGAGGGGACAGGGGTGGAGAGCAGTACTTC
TRBJ2-7,NA,TRBV5-8,TRBD1,CASSPTGASSYEQYF,TGTGCCAGCAGCCCGACAGGGGCAAGCTCCTACGAGCAGTACTTC
TRBJ2-3,NA,TRBV6-4,TRBD2,CASSDSAGGPDTQYF,TGTGCCAGCAGTGACTCGGCGGGGGGGCCAGATACGCAGTATTTT
TRBJ2-3,NA,TRBV29-1,TRBD1,CSVTKTGAGTDTQYF,TGCAGCGTCACCAAGACAGGGGCCGGCACAGATACGCAGTATTTT
TRBJ1-2,NA,TRBV7-2,TRBD1,CASSSRAGQGAGGYTF,TGTGCCAGCAGCTCCCGAGCGGGACAGGGGGCCGGTGGCTACACCTTC
TRBJ2-2,NA,TRBV7-7,TRBD2,CASSLATSGGANTGELFF,TGTGCCAGCAGCTTAGCAACTAGCGGGGGGGCGAACACCGGGGAGCTGTTTTTT
TRBJ1-6,NA,TRBV9,NA,CASSVAGSYNSPLHF,TGTGCCAGCAGCGTAGCTGGCTCCTATAATTCACCCCTCCACTTT